The rows below give T cell receptor beta chains drawn from one sample of a study of graft-versus-host responses after intestinal transplantation. Which antigens these TCRs recognize remains unknown. Some clones are missing from TCRdb's copy, which holds only in-frame ones; the method was immunoSEQ multiplex PCR. Of 100,000 or so clones listed, 90% to 95% are singletons. Sample: unstimulated CD4+ T cells sorted from spleen or lymph node cells, taken before transplant. The receptors come from a human donor who was the organ donor for an intestinal transplant. The conserved cysteine and the conserved F or W are not part of the CDR3 here.

j_call: TRBJ2-4; cdr3_length: 13; v_call: TRBV4-3; cdr3_aa: ASSQAGLAKNIQY
j_call: TRBJ2-1; cdr3_length: 14; v_call: TRBV4-2; cdr3_aa: ASSQDGGGTYNEQF
j_call: TRBJ2-2; cdr3_length: 14; v_call: TRBV5-1; cdr3_aa: ASSVGARRNTGELF
j_call: TRBJ1-3; cdr3_length: 9; v_call: TRBV7-9; cdr3_aa: ASHSGNTIY
j_call: TRBJ2-2; cdr3_length: 11; v_call: TRBV9; cdr3_aa: ASSVYPPGKLF
j_call: TRBJ2-4; cdr3_length: 13; v_call: TRBV30; cdr3_aa: AWSPAGQRRNIQY
j_call: TRBJ2-3; cdr3_length: 12; v_call: TRBV6-4; cdr3_aa: ASSELAGLDTQY
j_call: TRBJ2-1; cdr3_length: 13; v_call: TRBV5-6; cdr3_aa: ASSALAGGMGEQF
j_call: TRBJ1-2; cdr3_length: 14; v_call: TRBV4-2; cdr3_aa: ASSQDQGQGYYSYT
j_call: TRBJ1-6; cdr3_length: 18; v_call: TRBV10-1; cdr3_aa: ASRSSPRDRDSLYNSPLH
j_call: TRBJ2-4; cdr3_length: 12; v_call: TRBV19; cdr3_aa: ASSKGQGGYIQY
j_call: TRBJ2-5; cdr3_length: 12; v_call: TRBV5-8; cdr3_aa: ASSPVLNQETQY
j_call: TRBJ2-5; cdr3_length: 16; v_call: TRBV9; cdr3_aa: ASSGRGSSGGNQETQY
j_call: TRBJ2-7; cdr3_length: 15; v_call: TRBV4-1; cdr3_aa: ASSQDLEGERSYEQY
j_call: TRBJ2-6; cdr3_length: 16; v_call: TRBV4-1; cdr3_aa: ASSQAWTGNPGANVLT
j_call: TRBJ2-2; cdr3_length: 12; v_call: TRBV5-1; cdr3_aa: ASSATQGTGELF
j_call: TRBJ2-2; cdr3_length: 15; v_call: TRBV28; cdr3_aa: ASSPPGTGRRTGELF
j_call: TRBJ2-5; cdr3_length: 13; v_call: TRBV27; cdr3_aa: ASSGTGGLKRTQY
j_call: TRBJ1-2; cdr3_length: 10; v_call: TRBV25-1; cdr3_aa: ASKTGYYGYT
j_call: TRBJ1-5; cdr3_length: 13; v_call: TRBV7-8; cdr3_aa: ASSHGQGAIQPQH
j_call: TRBJ1-5; cdr3_length: 13; v_call: TRBV11-2; cdr3_aa: ASSRTTGGGQPQH
j_call: TRBJ2-5; cdr3_length: 12; v_call: TRBV27; cdr3_aa: ASRTTGAQETQY
j_call: TRBJ2-5; cdr3_length: 13; v_call: TRBV5-4; cdr3_aa: ASSLSLAGSQTQY
j_call: TRBJ2-5; cdr3_length: 13; v_call: TRBV6-1; cdr3_aa: ASSIGLQYQETQY
j_call: TRBJ1-6; cdr3_length: 11; v_call: TRBV10-3; cdr3_aa: AVLRDLNSPLH
j_call: TRBJ1-2; cdr3_length: 13; v_call: TRBV7-8; cdr3_aa: ASSFSLGGVEGYT
j_call: TRBJ1-1; cdr3_length: 13; v_call: TRBV7-9; cdr3_aa: ASSLTGTVNTEAF
j_call: TRBJ2-5; cdr3_length: 13; v_call: TRBV11-1; cdr3_aa: ASRYRTSGEETQY
j_call: TRBJ2-7; cdr3_length: 12; v_call: TRBV30; cdr3_aa: AWSDAGFSYEQY
j_call: TRBJ1-1; cdr3_length: 12; v_call: TRBV5-4; cdr3_aa: ASSAGQGRTEAF
j_call: TRBJ1-1; cdr3_length: 13; v_call: TRBV4-3; cdr3_aa: ASSLTGTLNTEAF
j_call: TRBJ2-7; cdr3_length: 12; v_call: TRBV4-1; cdr3_aa: ASSQTGLSYEQY
j_call: TRBJ1-1; cdr3_length: 11; v_call: TRBV29-1; cdr3_aa: SVHPGTATEAF
j_call: TRBJ1-1; cdr3_length: 12; v_call: TRBV7-2; cdr3_aa: ASSLPQGGTEAF
j_call: TRBJ2-6; cdr3_length: 14; v_call: TRBV19; cdr3_aa: ASSPLRDSGANVLT
j_call: TRBJ1-1; cdr3_length: 13; v_call: TRBV9; cdr3_aa: ASSVGGQMNTEAF
j_call: TRBJ1-4; cdr3_length: 13; v_call: TRBV5-1; cdr3_aa: ASSGDRFGSEKLF
j_call: TRBJ1-1; cdr3_length: 14; v_call: TRBV4-2; cdr3_aa: ASSQDRSQGETEAF
j_call: TRBJ1-6; cdr3_length: 16; v_call: TRBV7-9; cdr3_aa: ASSSHRTGSSYNSPLH
j_call: TRBJ1-5; cdr3_length: 11; v_call: TRBV7-2; cdr3_aa: ASSSRGLQPQH
j_call: TRBJ2-2; cdr3_length: 16; v_call: TRBV11-2; cdr3_aa: ASSVIPPQAGRTGELF
j_call: -; cdr3_length: 12; v_call: TRBV6-5; cdr3_aa: ASSYSEGSYEQY
j_call: TRBJ1-1; cdr3_length: 12; v_call: TRBV7-3; cdr3_aa: ASSLQGMNTEAF
j_call: TRBJ2-2; cdr3_length: 11; v_call: TRBV5-1; cdr3_aa: ASSFTSTGELF
j_call: TRBJ1-1; cdr3_length: 13; v_call: TRBV5-3; cdr3_aa: ARSRPKQMNTEAF
j_call: TRBJ1-2; cdr3_length: 11; v_call: TRBV18; cdr3_aa: ASSPKDRATEV
j_call: TRBJ2-1; cdr3_length: 13; v_call: TRBV6-1; cdr3_aa: ASSGYRGPYNEQF
j_call: TRBJ2-7; cdr3_length: 12; v_call: TRBV14; cdr3_aa: ASSRLAGGREQY
j_call: TRBJ2-7; cdr3_length: 16; v_call: TRBV12-1; cdr3_aa: ASSLGLDLARTSYEQY
j_call: TRBJ2-4; cdr3_length: 11; v_call: TRBV9; cdr3_aa: ASSVQGENIQY
j_call: TRBJ2-3; cdr3_length: 12; v_call: TRBV10-3; cdr3_aa: AISESGLPDTQY
j_call: TRBJ1-6; cdr3_length: 13; v_call: TRBV5-1; cdr3_aa: ASSFGRGLMSPLH
j_call: TRBJ2-1; cdr3_length: 12; v_call: TRBV18; cdr3_aa: ASSPPGVSDEQF
j_call: TRBJ1-1; cdr3_length: 12; v_call: TRBV11-2; cdr3_aa: ASSLGQVNTEAF
j_call: TRBJ1-1; cdr3_length: 12; v_call: TRBV5-4; cdr3_aa: ASSLEAGPTEAF